The 3 T cell receptor beta chains in this list originate from one sample, sequenced in a study of T cell repertoires in cytomegalovirus infection. TCRdb re-derived calls from the reads in MiXCR, one entry per CDR3 protein. This table has 310,000 or so distinct CDR3 sequences, around a sixth appearing once. Sequencing was performed on PBMCs. The receptors were gathered from a human donor in good health (CMV status not recorded). Some clones in this sample may be carry-over from other donors' samples.

This clonotype was counted only a few times. The V call is TRBV19, the J call TRBJ1-5; 8 bases map to TRBD1. Germline V lookup: CDR1 LNHDA, CDR2 SQIVND (reference sequence). Germline trimming cut 4 bases from V and 3 bases from J; bases unmatched to any gene: 8. The CDR3 is 16 amino acids. The CDR3 reads CASSTGTGGNNQPQHF. The CDR3, as DNA: TGTGCCAGTAGTACGGGAACAGGGGGGAACAATCAGCCCCAGCATTTT.

The table lists this clonotype with a few counts. The gene calls are TRBV5-1 and TRBJ1-1, with D possibly TRBD1 on 6 matching bases. The V end lost 2 bases, the J end lost 3 bases, and 14 bases lay between the germline ends. The CDR3 sequence is 15 residues long. CDR1 and CDR2 (germline): SGHRS, YFSETQ. As DNA, the CDR3 is TGCGCCAGCAGCTTCGCACCGACAGGAGACACTGAAGCTTTCTTT. It codes for CASSFAPTGDTEAFF. Variable domain in full (rest from reference TRBV5-1 and TRBJ1-1): KAGVTQTPRYLIKTRGQQVTLSCSPISGHRSVSWYQQTPGQGLQFLFEYFSETQRNKGNFPGRFSGRQFSNSRSEMNVSTLELGDSALYLCASSFAPTGDTEAFFGQGTRLTVV.

The chain carries TRBV28 and TRBJ1-2; TRBD1 matches 7 bases. This CDR3 region has 15 residues. V lost 3 bases, J lost 4 bases, and 8 bases stayed unmatched. CDR1 and CDR2 (germline): MDHEN, SYDVKM. CDR3 region: CASSFPGDRPYGYTF. CDR3 DNA: TGTGCCAGCAGTTTCCCCGGGGACAGACCCTATGGCTACACCTTC.